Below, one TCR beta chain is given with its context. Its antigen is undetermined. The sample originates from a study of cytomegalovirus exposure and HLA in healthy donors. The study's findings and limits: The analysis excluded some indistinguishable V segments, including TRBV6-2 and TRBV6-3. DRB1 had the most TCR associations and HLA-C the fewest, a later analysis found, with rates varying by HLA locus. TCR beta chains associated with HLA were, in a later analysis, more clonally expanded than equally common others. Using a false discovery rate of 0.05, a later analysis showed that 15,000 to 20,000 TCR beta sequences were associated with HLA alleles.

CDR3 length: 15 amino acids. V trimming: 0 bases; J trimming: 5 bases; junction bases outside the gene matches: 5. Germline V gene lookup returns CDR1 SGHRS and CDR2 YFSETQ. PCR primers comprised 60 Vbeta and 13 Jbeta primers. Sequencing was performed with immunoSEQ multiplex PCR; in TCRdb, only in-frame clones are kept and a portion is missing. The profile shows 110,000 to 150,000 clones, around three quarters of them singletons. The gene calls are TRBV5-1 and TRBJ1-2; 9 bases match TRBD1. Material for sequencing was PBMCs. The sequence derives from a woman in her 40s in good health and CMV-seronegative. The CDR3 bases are TGCGCCAGCAGCTTGGAACAGGGGGCGACATATGGCTACACCTTC. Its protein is CASSLEQGATYGYTF.